Listed here are 22 T cell receptor beta chains from one sample, sequenced in a study of OX40 agonist ivuxolimab in advanced cancers. Clones were read by immunoSEQ multiplex PCR, and TCRdb kept only the in-frame ones, dropping some. The sample lists 100,000 to 110,000 clones, around 89% seen once, with about 0.15% in the top ten. The material was CD4+ or CD8+ T cells sorted from blood, obtained in a trial of the OX40 agonist ivuxolimab. All receptors come from an adult with an advanced solid tumor such as melanoma, head and neck, liver or kidney cancer.

This clone was seen more than once but under ten times. The chain links TRBV29-1 to TRBJ1-1; 7 bases match TRBD1. The CDR3 covers 12 residues. V shed 7 bases, J shed 4 bases, and the junction held 6 bases outside the gene matches. CDR1 and CDR2 (germline): SQVTM, ANQGSEA. This CDR3 reads CSGKQGRTEAFF. CDR3 bases: TGCAGCGGTAAACAGGGGCGCACTGAAGCTTTCTTT.

V gene TRBV14 combines with J gene TRBJ1-1; D is unresolved. Looked up from germline, CDR1 is SGHDN and CDR2 is FVKESK. V gave up 3 bases and J gave up 1 base, with 12 bases separating them. This CDR3 has 15 amino acids. CDR3 nucleotides: TGTGCCAGCAGCCACACCGGGATAGGGAACACTGAAGCTTTCTTT. Its protein product is CASSHTGIGNTEAFF.

The rearrangement links TRBV6-6 to TRBJ1-4, with D possibly being TRBD1 (5 bases). The germline gives CDR1 MNHNY, CDR2 SVGAGI (reference sequence). This CDR3 is built from 16 residues. Trimming removed 5 bases from V and 3 bases from J, with 16 bases in between. As DNA, the CDR3 is TGTGCCAGCAGTGCCGCCGGGACCGCCTCTAATGAAAAACTGTTTTTT. This translates into CASSAAGTASNEKLFF.

This chain joins TRBV29-1 and TRBJ1-5; D gene uncertain. V gave up 0 bases and J gave up 6 bases, with 9 bases separating them. The CDR3 consists of 13 residues. Germline V CDR1 and CDR2: SQVTM, ANQGSEA. The CDR3 here is CSVEDSRGQPQHF. The CDR3 region has the DNA TGCAGCGTTGAAGATAGTCGGGGTCAGCCCCAGCATTTT.

The V and J genes are TRBV11-2 and TRBJ2-2; tentative D call: TRBD2 (6 bases). This CDR3 is built from 16 residues. Trimming removed 0 bases at V and 2 bases at J, with 10 bases between. The V gene's germline CDR1 is SGHAT and CDR2 FQNNGV. CDR3 bases: TGTGCCAGCAGCTTAGATGGGGGGACTAACACCGGGGAGCTGTTTTTT. Residues: CASSLDGGTNTGELFF. The full variable domain, completed using reference TRBV11-2 and TRBJ2-2, is EAGVAQSPRYKIIEKRQSVAFWCNPISGHATLYWYQQILGQGPKLLIQFQNNGVVDDSQLPKDRFSAERLKGVDSTLKIQPAKLEDSAVYLCASSLDGGTNTGELFFGEGSRLTVL.

This rearrangement joins TRBV7-8 to TRBJ1-1; no clear D. The V and J ends lost 1 base and 11 bases respectively, with 20 bases between them. This CDR3 region has 15 residues. In germline, CDR1 is SGHVS, CDR2 FQNEAQ. In DNA, the CDR3 is TGTGCCAGCAGCTTAGTTTGGGGAGGCCAGTCGGGGGCTTTCTTT. Its protein product is CASSLVWGGQSGAFF.

The chain carries TRBV27 and TRBJ1-2; TRBD1 matches 9 bases. The CDR3 runs to 15 residues. Germline loops: CDR1 MNHEY, CDR2 SMNVEV (reference sequence). Trimming cost V 5 bases and J 4 bases; bases outside gene matches: 8. CDR3 in amino acids: CASSPQTGGPYGYTF. CDR3 DNA sequence: TGTGCCAGCAGTCCTCAGACAGGGGGTCCCTATGGCTACACCTTC.

The chain is built from TRBV10-3 and TRBJ1-5; possible D gene TRBD1, 5 bases. Trimming removed 6 bases from V and 0 bases from J, with 6 bases in between. Germline V lookup: CDR1 ENHRY, CDR2 SYGVKD. The CDR3 runs 13 residues. The CDR3 loop reads CAIRQDSNQPQHF. Written as DNA, the CDR3 is TGTGCCATCAGACAGGATAGCAATCAGCCCCAGCATTTT.

The CDR3 region is CASSLLGRNTEAFF. DNA for the CDR3: TGCGCCAGCAGCTTGTTGGGGAGGAACACTGAAGCTTTCTTT. This chain joins TRBV5-1 and TRBJ1-1; D is uncertain. V lost 1 base and J 1 base, leaving 8 bases between the germline ends. Germline CDR1 and CDR2: SGHRS and YFSETQ. CDR3 length: 14 residues.

The chain is built from TRBV30 and TRBJ1-2; D gene unclear. The CDR3 extends over 14 amino acids. V lost 2 bases, J lost 8 bases, and 18 bases lay in between. Germline CDR1 is GTSNPN and CDR2 is SVGIG (reference sequence). The CDR3 DNA sequence: TGTGCCTGGAGTCCGTCGCGAACAGTGGGGGGCTACACCTTC. Its protein product is CAWSPSRTVGGYTF.

V usage is TRBV29-1 and J usage is TRBJ2-7; D call uncertain. The CDR3 contains 12 residues. CDR1 and CDR2 (germline): SQVTM, ANQGSEA. Trimming stripped 5 bases from V and 2 bases from J, with 10 bases between. CDR3 amino acids: CSVSPSAYEQYF. The CDR3 region has the DNA TGCAGCGTTTCCCCCAGTGCCTACGAGCAGTACTTC.

The V and J genes are TRBV19 and TRBJ2-1, with TRBD2 identical over 9 bases. The J segment lost 4 bases and the V segment lost 5 bases, leaving 6 bases of the junction unmatched. This CDR3 comprises 15 residues. The V gene's germline CDR1 is LNHDA and CDR2 SQIVND (reference sequence). CDR3 sequence (DNA): TGTGCCAGTAGTTCTAGCGGGATCAAATACAATGAGCAGTTCTTC. It codes for CASSSSGIKYNEQFF.

The genes are TRBV11-3 and TRBJ2-3; 7 positions match TRBD2. Germline lookup yields CDR1 SGHNT and CDR2 YENEEA. The CDR3 consists of 15 residues. Trimming took 1 base from V and 3 from J; bases not matched to a gene: 4. The CDR3, as DNA: TGTGCCAGCAGCTTAGGCGGGGGTCGGACAGATACGCAGTATTTT. Its protein product is CASSLGGGRTDTQYF.

The chain employs TRBV7-8 and TRBJ2-5, with 7 bases that match TRBD1. V shed 5 bases, J shed 1 base, and the junction held 7 bases outside the gene matches. The CDR3 consists of 15 residues. Germline V gene data show CDR1 as SGHVS and CDR2 as FQNEAQ. The CDR3 nucleotides are TGTGCCAGCAGCCCCGGGACAGTGGGCCAAGAGACCCAGTACTTC. Encoded protein: CASSPGTVGQETQYF.

J is TRBJ1-1 and V is TRBV2, with D perhaps matching TRBD1 (5 bases). From germline, CDR1 is SNHLY and CDR2 FYNNEI. The CDR3 extends over 13 amino acids. Trimming shortened V by 7 bases and J by 2 bases, and 11 bases separated the two germline ends. The CDR3 nucleotides read TGTGCCAGCAATAGGGGCGGAAACACTGAAGCTTTCTTT. It encodes CASNRGGNTEAFF. The complete variable domain, with remaining parts taken from reference TRBV2 and TRBJ1-1, reads EPEVTQTPSHQVTQMGQEVILRCVPISNHLYFYWYRQILGQKVEFLVSFYNNEISEKSEIFDDQFSVERPDGSNFTLKIRSTKLEDSAMYFCASNRGGNTEAFFGQGTRLTVV.

J is TRBJ2-7 and V is TRBV5-1, with D perhaps assigned TRBD1 or TRBD2 (7 bases each). Per the germline V gene, CDR1 is SGHRS and CDR2 is YFSETQ. Trimming removed 2 bases at V and 3 bases at J, with 12 bases between. CDR3 length: 14 amino acids. The CDR3 DNA reads TGCGCCAGCAGCTTAGCGGGACAGTACTACGAGCAGTACTTC. It codes for CASSLAGQYYEQYF.

The table lists this clone with a count of one. V usage is TRBV2 and J usage is TRBJ2-5; 8 positions agree with TRBD2. CDR3 length: 15 residues. V lost 9 bases and J lost 7; bases outside the gene matches: 16. The germline V gene has CDR1 SNHLY and CDR2 FYNNEI. CDR3 bases: TGTGCCAGTCGAGGGGACGGGAGGGCGTTGGGGACCCAGTACTTC. Encoded protein: CASRGDGRALGTQYF.

The rearrangement joins TRBV11-2 to TRBJ1-4; D gene ambiguous. Germline loops: CDR1 SGHAT, CDR2 FQNNGV. The V end lost 4 bases, the J end lost 2 bases, and 5 bases lay between the germline ends. The CDR3 sequence is 13 residues long. The CDR3 reads CASSWTTNEKLFF. The CDR3 DNA reads TGTGCCAGCAGCTGGACTACTAATGAAAAACTGTTTTTT.

This sequence joins TRBV19 and TRBJ2-3; weak D call: TRBD2 (6 bases). Germline lookup yields CDR1 LNHDA and CDR2 SQIVND (reference sequence). The CDR3 consists of 14 residues. With 8 bases removed from V and 0 bases from J, the gap between germline ends came to 12 bases. CDR3 amino acids: CASGRGGSTDTQYF. CDR3 DNA sequence: TGTGCCAGTGGGCGCGGAGGGAGCACAGATACGCAGTATTTT.

The chain links TRBV5-1 to TRBJ1-1, with TRBD1 matching 7 bases. Germline V CDR1 and CDR2: SGHRS, YFSETQ. The CDR3 consists of 15 residues. V gave up 0 bases and J gave up 3 bases; unmatched junction bases: 5. The CDR3 here is CASSLGGTADTEAFF. The CDR3 DNA follows: TGCGCCAGCAGCTTGGGCGGGACAGCGGACACTGAAGCTTTCTTT.

The chain has TRBV5-4 and TRBJ2-7, with a possible D match to TRBD2 (5 bases). The CDR3 is made up of 14 amino acids. Germline CDR1 SGHNT, CDR2 YYREEE (reference sequence). Trimming removed 4 bases from V and 2 bases from J, with 13 bases in between. CDR3 in amino acids: CASSPLGRPYEQYF. The DNA for the CDR3 is TGTGCCAGCAGCCCCCTGGGGAGACCCTACGAGCAGTACTTC. The variable domain in full, completed from reference TRBV5-4 and TRBJ2-7, reads ETGVTQSPTHLIKTRGQQVTLRCSSQSGHNTVSWYQQALGQGPQFIFQYYREEENGRGNFPPRFSGLQFPNYSSELNVNALELDDSALYLCASSPLGRPYEQYFGPGTRLTVT.

This chain connects TRBV30 to TRBJ1-3, with 8 bases matching TRBD1. This CDR3 is 14 amino acids long. From germline, CDR1 is GTSNPN and CDR2 SVGIG (reference sequence). V shed 5 bases, J shed 1 base, and the junction held 4 bases outside the gene matches. The CDR3 coding sequence is TGTGCCTGGCAGCAGGGGGCTTCTGGAAACACCATATATTTT. Amino acid sequence: CAWQQGASGNTIYF. The full variable domain, completed using reference TRBV30 and TRBJ1-3, is SQTIHQWPATLVQPVGSPLSLECTVEGTSNPNLYWYRQAAGRGLQLLFYSVGIGQISSEVPQNLSASRPQDRQFILSSKKLLLSDSGFYLCAWQQGASGNTIYFGEGSWLTVV.